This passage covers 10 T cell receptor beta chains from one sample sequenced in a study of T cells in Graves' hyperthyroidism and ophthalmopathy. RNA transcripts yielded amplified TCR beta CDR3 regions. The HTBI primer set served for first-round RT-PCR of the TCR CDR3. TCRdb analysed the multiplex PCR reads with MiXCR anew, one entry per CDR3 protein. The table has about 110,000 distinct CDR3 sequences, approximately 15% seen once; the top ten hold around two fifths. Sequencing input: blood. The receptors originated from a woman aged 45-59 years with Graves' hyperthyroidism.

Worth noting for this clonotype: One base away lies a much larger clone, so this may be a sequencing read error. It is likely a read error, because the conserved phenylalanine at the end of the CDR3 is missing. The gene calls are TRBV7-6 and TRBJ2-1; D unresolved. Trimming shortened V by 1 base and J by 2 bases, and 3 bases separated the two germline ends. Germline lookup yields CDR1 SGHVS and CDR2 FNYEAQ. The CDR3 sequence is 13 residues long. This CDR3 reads CASSLDTYNEQFL. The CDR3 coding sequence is TGTGCCAGCAGCTTAGATACCTACAATGAGCAGTTCCTC.

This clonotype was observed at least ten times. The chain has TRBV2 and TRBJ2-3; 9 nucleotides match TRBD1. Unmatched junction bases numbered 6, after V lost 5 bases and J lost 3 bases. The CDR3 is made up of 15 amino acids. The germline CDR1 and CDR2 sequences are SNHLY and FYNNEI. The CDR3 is CASSTGTGKTDTQYF. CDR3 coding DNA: TGTGCCAGCAGTACAGGGACAGGGAAAACAGATACGCAGTATTTT.

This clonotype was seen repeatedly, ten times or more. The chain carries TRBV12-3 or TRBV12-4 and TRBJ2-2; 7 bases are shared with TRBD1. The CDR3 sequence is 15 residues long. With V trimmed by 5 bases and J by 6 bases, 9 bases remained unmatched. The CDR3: CASSIRQGLAGELFF. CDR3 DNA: TGTGCCAGCAGTATTAGACAGGGATTGGCCGGGGAGCTGTTTTTT.

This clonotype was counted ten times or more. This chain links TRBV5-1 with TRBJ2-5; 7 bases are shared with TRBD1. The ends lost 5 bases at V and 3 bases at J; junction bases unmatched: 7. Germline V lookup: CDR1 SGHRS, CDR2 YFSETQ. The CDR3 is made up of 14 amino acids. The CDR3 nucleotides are TGCGCCAGCAGGGACTCTACAGGGGAAGAGACCCAGTACTTC. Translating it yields CASRDSTGEETQYF. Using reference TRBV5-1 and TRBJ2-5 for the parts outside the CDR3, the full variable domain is KAGVTQTPRYLIKTRGQQVTLSCSPISGHRSVSWYQQTPGQGLQFLFEYFSETQRNKGNFPGRFSGRQFSNSRSEMNVSTLELGDSALYLCASRDSTGEETQYFGPGTRLLVL.

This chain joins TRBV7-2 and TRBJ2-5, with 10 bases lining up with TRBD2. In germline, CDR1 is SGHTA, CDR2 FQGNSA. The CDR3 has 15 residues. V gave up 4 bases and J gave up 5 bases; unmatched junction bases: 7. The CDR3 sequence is CASSSLAGVWETQYF. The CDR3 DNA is TGTGCCAGCAGCTCCCTAGCGGGAGTGTGGGAGACCCAGTACTTC.

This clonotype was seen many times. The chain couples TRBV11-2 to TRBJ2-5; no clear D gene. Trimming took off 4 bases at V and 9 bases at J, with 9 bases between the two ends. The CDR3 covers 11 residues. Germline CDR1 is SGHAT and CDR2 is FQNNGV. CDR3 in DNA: TGTGCCAGCAGCTCTACGTTGGCCCAGTACTTC. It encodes CASSSTLAQYF.

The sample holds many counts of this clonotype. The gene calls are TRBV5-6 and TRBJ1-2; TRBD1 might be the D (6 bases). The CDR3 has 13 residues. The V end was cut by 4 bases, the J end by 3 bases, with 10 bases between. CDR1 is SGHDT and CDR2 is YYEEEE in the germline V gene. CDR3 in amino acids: CASSDGTYYGYTF. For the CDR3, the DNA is TGTGCCAGCAGCGACGGGACATACTATGGCTACACCTTC. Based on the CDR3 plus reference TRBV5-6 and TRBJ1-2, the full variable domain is DAGVTQSPTHLIKTRGQQVTLRCSPKSGHDTVSWYQQALGQGPQFIFQYYEEEERQRGNFPDRFSGHQFPNYSSELNVNALLLGDSALYLCASSDGTYYGYTFGSGTRLTVV.

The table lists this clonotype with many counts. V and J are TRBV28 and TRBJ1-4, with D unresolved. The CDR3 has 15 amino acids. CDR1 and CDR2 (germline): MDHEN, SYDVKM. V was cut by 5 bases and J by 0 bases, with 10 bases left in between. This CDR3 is CASSTYLATNEKLFF. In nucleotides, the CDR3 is TGTGCCAGCAGTACCTACTTAGCAACTAATGAAAAACTGTTTTTT.

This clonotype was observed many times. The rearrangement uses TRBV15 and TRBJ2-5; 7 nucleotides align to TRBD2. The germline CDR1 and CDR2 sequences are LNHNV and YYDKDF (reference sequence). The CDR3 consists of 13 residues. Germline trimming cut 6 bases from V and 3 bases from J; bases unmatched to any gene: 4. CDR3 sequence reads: CATRGGSEETQYF. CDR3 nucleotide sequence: TGTGCCACCAGGGGAGGGTCTGAAGAGACCCAGTACTTC.

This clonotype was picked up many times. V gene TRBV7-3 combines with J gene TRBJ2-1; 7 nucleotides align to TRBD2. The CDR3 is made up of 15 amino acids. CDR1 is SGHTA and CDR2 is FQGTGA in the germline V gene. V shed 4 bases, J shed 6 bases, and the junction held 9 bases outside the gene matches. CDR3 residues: CASSSAAGVGNEQFF. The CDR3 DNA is TGTGCCAGCAGCTCTGCGGCGGGAGTCGGCAATGAGCAGTTCTTC.